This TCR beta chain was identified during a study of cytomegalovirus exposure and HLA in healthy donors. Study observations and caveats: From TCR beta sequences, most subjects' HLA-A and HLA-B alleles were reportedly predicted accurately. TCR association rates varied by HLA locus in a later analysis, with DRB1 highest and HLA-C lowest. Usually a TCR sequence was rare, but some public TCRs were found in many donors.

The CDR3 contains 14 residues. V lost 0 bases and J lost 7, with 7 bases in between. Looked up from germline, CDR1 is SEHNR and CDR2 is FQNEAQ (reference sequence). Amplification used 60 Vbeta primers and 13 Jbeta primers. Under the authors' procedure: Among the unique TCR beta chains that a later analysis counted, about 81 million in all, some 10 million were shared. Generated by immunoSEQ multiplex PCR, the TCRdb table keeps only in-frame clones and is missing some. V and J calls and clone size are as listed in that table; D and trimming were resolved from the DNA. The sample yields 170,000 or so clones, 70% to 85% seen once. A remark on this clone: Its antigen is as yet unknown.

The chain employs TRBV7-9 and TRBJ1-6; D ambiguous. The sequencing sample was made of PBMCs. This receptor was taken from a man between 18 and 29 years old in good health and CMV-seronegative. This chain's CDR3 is CASSLASGNSPLHF. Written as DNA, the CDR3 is TGTGCCAGCAGCTTAGCGTCGGGGAATTCACCCCTCCACTTT.